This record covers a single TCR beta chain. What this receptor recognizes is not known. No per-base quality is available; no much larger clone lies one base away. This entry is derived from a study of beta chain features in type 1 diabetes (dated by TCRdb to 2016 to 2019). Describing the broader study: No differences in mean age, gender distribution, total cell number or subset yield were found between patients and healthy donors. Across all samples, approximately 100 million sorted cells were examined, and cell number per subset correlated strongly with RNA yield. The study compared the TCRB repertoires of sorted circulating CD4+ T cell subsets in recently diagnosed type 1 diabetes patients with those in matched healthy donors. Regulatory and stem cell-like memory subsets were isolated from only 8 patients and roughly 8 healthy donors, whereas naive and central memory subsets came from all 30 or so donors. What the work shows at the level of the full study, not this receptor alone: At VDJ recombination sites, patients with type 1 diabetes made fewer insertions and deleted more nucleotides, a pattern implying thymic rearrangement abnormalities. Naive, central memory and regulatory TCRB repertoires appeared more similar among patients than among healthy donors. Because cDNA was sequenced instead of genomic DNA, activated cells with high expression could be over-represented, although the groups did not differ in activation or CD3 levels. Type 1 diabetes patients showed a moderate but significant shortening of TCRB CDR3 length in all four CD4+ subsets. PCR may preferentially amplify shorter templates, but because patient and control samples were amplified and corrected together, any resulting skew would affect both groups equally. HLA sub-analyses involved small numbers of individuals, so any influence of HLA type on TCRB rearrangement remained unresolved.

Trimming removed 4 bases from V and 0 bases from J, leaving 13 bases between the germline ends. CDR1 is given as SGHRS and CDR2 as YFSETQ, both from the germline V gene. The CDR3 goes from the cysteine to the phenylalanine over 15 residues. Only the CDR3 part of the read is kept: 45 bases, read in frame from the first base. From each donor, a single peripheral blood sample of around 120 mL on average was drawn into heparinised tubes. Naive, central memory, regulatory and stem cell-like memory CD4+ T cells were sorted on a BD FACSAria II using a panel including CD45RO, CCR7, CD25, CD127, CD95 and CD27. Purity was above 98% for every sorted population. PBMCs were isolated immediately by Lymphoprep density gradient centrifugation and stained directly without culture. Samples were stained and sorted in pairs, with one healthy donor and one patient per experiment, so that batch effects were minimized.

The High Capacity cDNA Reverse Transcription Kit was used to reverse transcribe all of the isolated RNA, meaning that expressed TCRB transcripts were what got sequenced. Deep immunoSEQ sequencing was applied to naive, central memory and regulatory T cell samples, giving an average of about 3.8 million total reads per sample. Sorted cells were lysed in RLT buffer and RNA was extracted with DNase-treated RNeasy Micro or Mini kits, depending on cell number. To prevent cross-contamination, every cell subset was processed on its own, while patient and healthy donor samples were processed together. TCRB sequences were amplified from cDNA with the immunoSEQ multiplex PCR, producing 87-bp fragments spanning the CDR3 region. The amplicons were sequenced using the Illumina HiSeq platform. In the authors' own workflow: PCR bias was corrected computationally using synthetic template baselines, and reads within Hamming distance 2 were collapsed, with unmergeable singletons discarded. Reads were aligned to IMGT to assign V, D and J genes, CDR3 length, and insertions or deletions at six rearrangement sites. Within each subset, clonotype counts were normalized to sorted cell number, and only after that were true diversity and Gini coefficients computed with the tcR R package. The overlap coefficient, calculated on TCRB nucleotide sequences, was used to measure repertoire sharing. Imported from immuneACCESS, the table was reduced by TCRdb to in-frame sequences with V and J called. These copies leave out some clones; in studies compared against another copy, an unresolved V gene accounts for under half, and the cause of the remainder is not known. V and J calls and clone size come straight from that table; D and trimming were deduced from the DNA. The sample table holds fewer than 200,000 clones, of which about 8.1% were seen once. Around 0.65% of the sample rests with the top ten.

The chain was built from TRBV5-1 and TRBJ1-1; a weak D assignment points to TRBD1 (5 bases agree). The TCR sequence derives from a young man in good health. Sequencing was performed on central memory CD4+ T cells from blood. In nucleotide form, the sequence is TGCGCCAGCAGCGGGGGGGACGGGATGAACACTGAAGCTTTCTTT. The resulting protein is CASSGGDGMNTEAFF.